The following is a TCR beta chain sequence with its context. This sample was included in a study of chemoradiotherapy in HPV16-positive cancers. The CDR3 covers 14 residues. V gave up 0 bases and J gave up 2 bases, with 7 bases separating them. Germline CDR1 and CDR2: MNHNY and SVGAGI (reference sequence). Produced via immunoSEQ multiplex PCR; TCRdb's table is partial and in-frame only. This sample has about 2,200 clones; 65% to 70% occur once, and the top ten carry about a third. The chain couples TRBV6-6 to TRBJ1-1, with D unresolved. The receptor's source is a human donor with HPV-associated anogenital cancer. The specimen comprised tumor tissue, sampled from a patient who underwent chemoradiotherapy. The CDR3 here is CASSYSKGNTEAFF. The CDR3 DNA sequence: TGTGCCAGCAGTTACTCGAAAGGAAACACTGAAGCTTTCTTT.